This T cell receptor (beta chain) emerged from a study of T cell responses to AZD1222 COVID-19 vaccine. Overall study context: Researchers grouped second doses given at about 4 or about 12 weeks into one pool.

Study-level findings and limits: Repertoires in all cases were sampled only once the peak T cell response had passed. Only a handful of AZD1222 recipients, several in all, had baseline seropositivity. Donor demographics were predominantly white British with a female majority; clonal diversity may be underestimated.

The germline V gene has CDR1 LNHDA and CDR2 SQIVND (reference sequence). V shed 6 bases and J shed 8 bases, with 11 bases lying between them. The CDR3 totals 13 residues. To note about this clone: The target antigen is unknown.

Libraries were prepared by immunoSEQ multiplex PCR; TCRdb keeps only in-frame clonotypes and omits some of them. Seen here are about 150,000 clones, 88% observed once, and the top ten hold around 3.2%. The source material was peripheral blood, sampled on day 0 of AZD1222 vaccination. This TCR derives from an adult in good health. V gene TRBV19 combines with J gene TRBJ1-6, with TRBD1 as a possible D gene (5 bases). CDR3 amino acids: CASSPPGDSPLHF. The CDR3 nucleotides are TGTGCCAGTAGCCCCCCGGGGGATTCACCCCTCCACTTT.